This T cell receptor beta chain originates from a study of post-analysis software for immune sequencing data. Study background: In terms of disease course, relapsing-remitting, secondary progressive and progressive-relapsing multiple sclerosis were included.

Libraries were made from TCR beta cDNA, and they carried unique molecular identifiers. TCRdb used MiXCR to reprocess the PCR reads, holding one entry per CDR3 protein. This table holds about 200,000 distinct CDR3 sequences, around 29% found once. Study results and caveats: With TRBV5-6, TRBV5-1 and TRBV20-1 included, about five TRBV segments were more frequent in patients than in controls.

Germline-derived CDR1 and CDR2 are SGHRS and YFSETQ. Between the trimmed V and J ends, which lost 4 bases and 0 bases, there was a span of 13 bases. The CDR3 spans 15 residues. As concerns this clonotype: Its target is unknown.

Input material: blood. The rearrangement uses TRBV5-1 and TRBJ1-1; weak D call: TRBD1 (6 bases). This sequence originates from a girl younger than 18 with multiple sclerosis. CDR3 in DNA: TGCGCCAGCAGCCCAAAGACAGGTCTGAACACTGAAGCTTTCTTT. Residues: CASSPKTGLNTEAFF.